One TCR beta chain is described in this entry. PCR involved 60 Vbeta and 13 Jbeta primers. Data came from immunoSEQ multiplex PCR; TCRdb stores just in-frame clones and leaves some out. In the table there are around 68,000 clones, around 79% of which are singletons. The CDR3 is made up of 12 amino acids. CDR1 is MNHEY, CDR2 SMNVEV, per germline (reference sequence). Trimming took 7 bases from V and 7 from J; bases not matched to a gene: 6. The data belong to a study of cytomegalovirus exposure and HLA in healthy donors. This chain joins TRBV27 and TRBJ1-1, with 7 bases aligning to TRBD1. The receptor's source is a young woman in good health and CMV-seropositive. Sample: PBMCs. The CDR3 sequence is CASTGTANEAFF. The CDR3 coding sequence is TGTGCCAGCACCGGGACAGCAAATGAAGCTTTCTTT.